Presented here are 9 T cell receptor beta chains from one specimen sequenced in a study of blood T cell repertoires in COVID-19. Data came from immunoSEQ multiplex PCR; TCRdb stores just in-frame clones and leaves some out. The sample has about 91,000 clones, 87% seen once. The sequenced sample was peripheral blood. These receptors all stem from a man between 70 and 80 years old with acute or convalescent COVID-19.

The chain uses TRBV14 and TRBJ1-1; TRBD1 is a possible D gene (5 bases). The CDR3 extends over 13 amino acids. V was cut by 3 bases and J by 0 bases, with 5 bases left in between. Per the germline V gene, CDR1 is SGHDN and CDR2 is FVKESK. This CDR3 reads CASSQTVNTEAFF. Here the CDR3 DNA reads TGTGCCAGCAGCCAGACAGTGAACACTGAAGCTTTCTTT.

The V gene is TRBV18, the J gene TRBJ1-1; D is ambiguous. The germline V gene has CDR1 KGHSH and CDR2 LQKENI. The CDR3 has 12 residues. The V end lost 3 bases, the J end lost 5 bases, and 7 bases lay between the germline ends. The CDR3 region is CASSPGATEAFF. CDR3 DNA: TGTGCCAGCTCACCGGGCGCTACTGAAGCTTTCTTT.

A few counts support this clone. The genes are TRBV3-1 (or the pseudogene TRBV3-2) and TRBJ1-6; the D is unclear. Germline CDR1 LGHDT, CDR2 YNNKEL (reference sequence). The V and J ends lost 0 bases and 7 bases respectively, with 7 bases between them. This CDR3 region has 14 residues. In DNA form, the CDR3 reads TGTGCCAGCAGCCAAGACAGGTCAAATTCACCCCTCCACTTT. It encodes CASSQDRSNSPLHF.

The chain joins TRBV7-2 to TRBJ1-6; a weak D match, TRBD1 (6 bases). CDR3 length equals 16 residues. Trimming left V 7 bases short and J 2 bases short, with 15 bases between. CDR1 and CDR2 from the germline V gene are SGHTA and FQGNSA. The CDR3: CASNQGGLTYNSPLHF. The DNA for the CDR3 is TGTGCCAGCAACCAAGGGGGTTTAACCTATAATTCACCCCTCCACTTT.

This clone was counted a few times. V gene TRBV2 combines with J gene TRBJ1-5; 7 nucleotides line up with TRBD1. This CDR3 has 14 residues. Looked up from germline, CDR1 is SNHLY and CDR2 is FYNNEI. J was trimmed by 6 bases and V by 10 bases; bases with no gene match: 12. The CDR3 sequence is CATSTGRKSQPQHF. The CDR3 DNA is TGTGCCACCTCGACAGGGAGGAAGAGTCAGCCCCAGCATTTT.

The chain links TRBV19 to TRBJ1-1, with D perhaps TRBD1 (6 bases). The V gene's germline CDR1 is LNHDA and CDR2 SQIVND (reference sequence). This CDR3 contains 15 residues. Trimming stripped 2 bases from V and 5 bases from J, with 15 bases between. CDR3 region: CASSIRGGPGTEAFF. The DNA of the CDR3 is TGTGCCAGTAGTATACGCGGGGGCCCGGGAACTGAAGCTTTCTTT.

J is TRBJ1-1 and V is TRBV11-2; a possible D gene is TRBD1 (5 bases). Germline lookup yields CDR1 SGHAT and CDR2 FQNNGV. The CDR3 is 14 amino acids. The V and J ends lost 3 bases and 0 bases respectively, with 8 bases between them. CDR3 nucleotide sequence: TGTGCCAGCAGCTTGGTAGGGGTGAACACTGAAGCTTTCTTT. This translates into CASSLVGVNTEAFF.

J is TRBJ1-5 and V is TRBV24-1; 7 bases match TRBD1. Germline-derived CDR1 and CDR2 are KGHDR and SFDVKD. The J segment lost 0 bases and the V segment lost 7 bases, leaving 5 bases of the junction unmatched. This CDR3 is built from 15 residues. The CDR3 loop reads CATRGQLNSNQPQHF. The CDR3 nucleotides are TGTGCCACCAGGGGACAGCTTAATAGCAATCAGCCCCAGCATTTT.

The chain employs TRBV9 and TRBJ2-1; D may be TRBD1 (6 bases). Between the trimmed V and J ends, which lost 1 base and 7 bases, there was a span of 18 bases. There are 16 residues in the CDR3. Germline V CDR1 and CDR2: SGDLS, YYNGEE. The CDR3 DNA sequence: TGTGCCAGCAGCGTATCCTTCGGACAGATTGATAATGAGCAGTTCTTC. Its protein product is CASSVSFGQIDNEQFF.